Described below is a single TCR beta chain sequence and its context. Assay: immunoSEQ multiplex PCR; the TCRdb copy retains only in-frame clones and omits some. The sample has around 300,000 clones, approximately 85% seen once. The source of the sample is a study of blood T cell repertoires in COVID-19. Background on the study: Samples came from the United States, Italy and Spain, spanning acute and convalescent COVID-19.

The CDR3 consists of 15 residues. Germline CDR1 and CDR2: MNHEY and SVGAGI. The junction had 7 bases not matched to a gene; V was cut back by 6 bases and J by 0 bases. Sequencing was carried out using peripheral blood. The chain employs TRBV6-5 and TRBJ2-7; TRBD1 matches at 8 bases. The clonotype originates from a woman aged 70-85 years with acute or convalescent COVID-19. The CDR3 sequence: CASSGRDRSSYEQYF. In nucleotides, the CDR3 is TGTGCCAGCAGCGGCCGGGACAGGAGCTCCTACGAGCAGTACTTC.